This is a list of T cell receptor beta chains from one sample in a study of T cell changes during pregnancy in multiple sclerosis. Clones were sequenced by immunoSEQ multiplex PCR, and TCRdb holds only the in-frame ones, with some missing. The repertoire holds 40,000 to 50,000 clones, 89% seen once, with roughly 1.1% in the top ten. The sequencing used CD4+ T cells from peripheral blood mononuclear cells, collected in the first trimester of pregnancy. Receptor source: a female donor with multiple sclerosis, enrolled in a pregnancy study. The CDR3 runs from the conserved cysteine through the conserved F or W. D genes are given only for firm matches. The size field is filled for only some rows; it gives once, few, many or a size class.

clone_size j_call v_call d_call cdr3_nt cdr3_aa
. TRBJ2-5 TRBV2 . TGTGCCAGCAGTGAAGGTACGGGATACAAAGAGACCCAGTACTTC CASSEGTGYKETQYF
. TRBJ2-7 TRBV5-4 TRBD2 TGTGCCAGCAGCTTGGCCCCTAGCGGGGCCTACGAGCAGTACTTC CASSLAPSGAYEQYF
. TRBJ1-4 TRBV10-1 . TGCGCCAGCAGTGACCAGACTTGGGAAAAACTGTTTTTT CASSDQTWEKLFF
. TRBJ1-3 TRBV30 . TGTGCCTGGAGTGTATGGGGCAGGGGAGGAAACACCATATATTTT CAWSVWGRGGNTIYF
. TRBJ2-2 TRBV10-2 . TGCGCCAGCAGTGACGGGACTGGGGACACCGGGGAGCTGTTTTTT CASSDGTGDTGELFF
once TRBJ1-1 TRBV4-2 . TGTGCCAGCAGCCGCACCCGGGGCACTGAAGCTTTCTTT CASSRTRGTEAFF
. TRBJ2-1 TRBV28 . TGTGCCAGCAGTTTGATTCAGGCCCCGAGCTCCTACAATGAGCAGTTCTTC CASSLIQAPSSYNEQFF
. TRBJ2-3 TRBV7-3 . TGTGCCAGCAGCTTATCAAGCGGCACAGATACGCAGTATTTT CASSLSSGTDTQYF
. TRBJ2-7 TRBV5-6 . TGTGCCAGCAGCTTGCCAGGGGGGAATTACGAGCAGTACTTC CASSLPGGNYEQYF
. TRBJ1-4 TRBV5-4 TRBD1 TGTGCCAGCAGTAAACGGACAGGGGAAAATGAAAAACTGTTTTTT CASSKRTGENEKLFF
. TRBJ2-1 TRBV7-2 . TGTGCCAGCAGCTTTTCCTCCTCCAATGAGCAGTTCTTC CASSFSSSNEQFF
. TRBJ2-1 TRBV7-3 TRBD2 TGTGCCAGCAGCCGACTAGCGGGAGAAAGGAACGTCAATGAGCAGTTCTTC CASSRLAGERNVNEQFF